Sequencing of this T cell receptor (beta chain) was carried out in a study of blood T cell repertoires in COVID-19. The CDR3 totals 13 residues. The germline V gene has CDR1 KGHSH and CDR2 LQKENI. V was cut by 2 bases and J by 1 base, with 5 bases left in between. Using immunoSEQ multiplex PCR, the repertoire was profiled, and TCRdb retains in-frame clones only, with some absent. The table records about 160,000 clones, roughly 85% of them present only once. The clonotype was recovered from a man in his sixties who had recovered from COVID-19. This chain connects TRBV18 to TRBJ1-2; tentatively, D is TRBD1 (5 bases). The sequencing sample was made of PBMCs or T cells enriched from blood (not recorded which). CDR3 DNA sequence: TGTGCCAGCTCACCAGACAGTAACTATGGCTACACCTTC. Translated, it gives CASSPDSNYGYTF.